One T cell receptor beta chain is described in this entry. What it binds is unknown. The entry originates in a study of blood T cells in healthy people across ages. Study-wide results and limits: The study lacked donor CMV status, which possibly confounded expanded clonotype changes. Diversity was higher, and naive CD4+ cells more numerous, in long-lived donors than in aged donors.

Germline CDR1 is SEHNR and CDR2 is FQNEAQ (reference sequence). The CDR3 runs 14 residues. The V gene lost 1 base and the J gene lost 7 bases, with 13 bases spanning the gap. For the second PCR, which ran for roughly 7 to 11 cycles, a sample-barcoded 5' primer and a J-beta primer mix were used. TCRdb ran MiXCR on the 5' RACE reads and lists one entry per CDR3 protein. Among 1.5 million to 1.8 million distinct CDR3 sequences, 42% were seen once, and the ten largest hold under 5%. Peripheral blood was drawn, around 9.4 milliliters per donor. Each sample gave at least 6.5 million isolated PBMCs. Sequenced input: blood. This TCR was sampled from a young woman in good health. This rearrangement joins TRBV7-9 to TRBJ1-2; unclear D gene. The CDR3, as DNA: TGTGCCAGCAGCTTAGTCCGACCAAGCTCTGGCTACACCTTC. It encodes CASSLVRPSSGYTF.